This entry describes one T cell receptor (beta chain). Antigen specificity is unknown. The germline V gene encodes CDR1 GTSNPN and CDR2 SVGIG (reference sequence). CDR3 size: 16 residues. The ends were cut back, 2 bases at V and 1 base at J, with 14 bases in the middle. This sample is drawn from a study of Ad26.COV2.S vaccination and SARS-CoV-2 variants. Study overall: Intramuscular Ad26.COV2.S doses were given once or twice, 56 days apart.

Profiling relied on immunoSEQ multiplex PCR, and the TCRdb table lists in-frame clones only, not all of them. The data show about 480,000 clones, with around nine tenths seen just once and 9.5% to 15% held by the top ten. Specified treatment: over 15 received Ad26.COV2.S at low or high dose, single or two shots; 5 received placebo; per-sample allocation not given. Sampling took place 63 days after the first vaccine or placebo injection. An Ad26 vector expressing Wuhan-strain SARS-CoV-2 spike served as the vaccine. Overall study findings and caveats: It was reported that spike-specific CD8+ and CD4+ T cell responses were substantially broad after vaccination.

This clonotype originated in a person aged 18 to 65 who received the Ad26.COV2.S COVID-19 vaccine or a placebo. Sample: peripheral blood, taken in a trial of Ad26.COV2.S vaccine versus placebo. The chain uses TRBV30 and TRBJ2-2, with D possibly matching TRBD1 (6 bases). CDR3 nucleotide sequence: TGTGCCTGGAGTATAACCAGGGGTTTGAACACCGGGGAGCTGTTTTTT. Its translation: CAWSITRGLNTGELFF.